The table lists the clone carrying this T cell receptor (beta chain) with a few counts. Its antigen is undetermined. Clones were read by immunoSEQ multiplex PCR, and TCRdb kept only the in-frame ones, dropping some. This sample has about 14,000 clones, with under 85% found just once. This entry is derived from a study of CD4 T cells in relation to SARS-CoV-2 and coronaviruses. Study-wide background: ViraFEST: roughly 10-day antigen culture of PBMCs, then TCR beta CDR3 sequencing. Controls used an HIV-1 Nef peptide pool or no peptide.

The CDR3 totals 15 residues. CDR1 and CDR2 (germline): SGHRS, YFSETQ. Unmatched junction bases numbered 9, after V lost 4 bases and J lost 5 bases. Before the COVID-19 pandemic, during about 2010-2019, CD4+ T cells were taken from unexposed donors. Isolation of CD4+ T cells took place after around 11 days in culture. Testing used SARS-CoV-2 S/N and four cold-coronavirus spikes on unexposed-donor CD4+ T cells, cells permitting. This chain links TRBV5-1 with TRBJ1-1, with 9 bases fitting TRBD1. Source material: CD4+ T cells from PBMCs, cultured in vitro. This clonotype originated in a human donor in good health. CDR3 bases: TGCGCCAGCAGCCTCGAGGGACAGGGATGGACTGAAGCTTTCTTT. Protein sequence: CASSLEGQGWTEAFF. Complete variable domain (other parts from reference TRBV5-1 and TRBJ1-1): KAGVTQTPRYLIKTRGQQVTLSCSPISGHRSVSWYQQTPGQGLQFLFEYFSETQRNKGNFPGRFSGRQFSNSRSEMNVSTLELGDSALYLCASSLEGQGWTEAFFGQGTRLTVV.